One and the same sample provided the 13 T cell receptor beta chains below, sequenced in a study of beta chain features in type 1 diabetes. These receptors have no identified antigens. Study observations and caveats: Type 1 diabetes patients had moderately but significantly shorter TCRB CDR3s in all four CD4+ subsets.

The authors reverse transcribed all of the isolated RNA, so sequencing captured expressed TCRB transcripts. Method: immunoSEQ multiplex PCR; TCRdb's copy keeps in-frame clones and lacks some. The sample carries 630,000 or so clones, over 12% recorded once. What was sequenced was naive CD4+ T cells from blood. The origin of the receptors is a man aged 18 to 29 with type 1 diabetes.

The chain uses TRBV7-2 and TRBJ1-5; unclear D gene. The CDR3 runs to 15 residues. Germline V gene data show CDR1 as SGHTA and CDR2 as FQGNSA. Trimming pared 5 bases from V and 0 bases from J, leaving 11 bases between. The CDR3 here is CASSPEADSNQPQHF. The CDR3 coding sequence is TGTGCCAGCAGCCCAGAGGCTGATAGCAATCAGCCCCAGCATTTT.

This clone was counted between two and nine times. V and J are TRBV19 and TRBJ1-1; 8 nucleotides agree with TRBD1. Looked up from germline, CDR1 is LNHDA and CDR2 is SQIVND (reference sequence). This CDR3 contains 14 residues. V lost 5 bases and J lost 3; bases outside the gene matches: 5. In DNA form, the CDR3 reads TGTGCCAGTAGTCAGACAGGGGTGGACACTGAAGCTTTCTTT. Amino acid sequence: CASSQTGVDTEAFF.

Concerning this clone: In the same sample, other DNA sequences code for this CDR3. The genes are TRBV5-1 and TRBJ2-1, with 7 bases fitting TRBD1. CDR1 is SGHRS and CDR2 is YFSETQ in the germline V gene. Trimming removed 4 bases from V and 3 bases from J; junction bases left unmatched: 4. The CDR3 consists of 14 residues. CDR3 sequence (DNA): TGCGCCAGCAGCCTACGGGACAGCTACAATGAGCAGTTCTTC. It translates to CASSLRDSYNEQFF.

This clone was counted only a few times. The same CDR3 arises from other DNA sequences in this sample as well. The chain links TRBV18 to TRBJ1-5; D might be TRBD1 (5 bases). Germline values: CDR1 KGHSH, CDR2 LQKENI. The CDR3 has 13 amino acids. Trimming pared 6 bases from V and 3 bases from J, leaving 9 bases between. CDR3 protein: CASSPGTNQPQHF. The CDR3, as DNA: TGTGCCAGCTCCCCGGGGACCAATCAGCCCCAGCATTTT.

The CDR3 bases are TGTGCCAGCAACTTAAACAGGGGCGGGGGAGAGCAGTACTTC. Residues: CASNLNRGGGEQYF. This chain links TRBV5-4 with TRBJ2-7; D is tentatively TRBD1 or TRBD2 (7 bases each). V was clipped by 6 bases and J by 7 bases, with 20 bases between them. The germline V gene encodes CDR1 SGHNT and CDR2 YYREEE (reference sequence). This CDR3 has 14 residues.

The J gene is TRBJ1-2, the V gene TRBV6-5; TRBD1 matches 10 bases. After removal of 6 bases from V and 7 bases from J, the junction contained 11 bases not matched to a gene. Germline values: CDR1 MNHEY, CDR2 SVGAGI. This CDR3 comprises 15 residues. The CDR3 DNA reads TGTGCCAGCAGGGCTCCGGGACAGGGGAACGGTGGCTACACCTTC. Amino acids: CASRAPGQGNGGYTF.

This clone was counted between two and nine times. The V call is TRBV28, the J call TRBJ2-7; the match to TRBD2 covers 7 bases. V gave up 3 bases and J gave up 9 bases; unmatched junction bases: 11. This CDR3 comprises 14 residues. The germline V gene has CDR1 MDHEN and CDR2 SYDVKM. The CDR3 bases are TGTGCCAGCAGTTTTGGGGGGGTGATTACGGCGCAGTACTTC. This encodes CASSFGGVITAQYF.

The chain joins TRBV7-2 to TRBJ1-6; unclear D gene. Trimming pared 2 bases from V and 7 bases from J, leaving 6 bases between. The CDR3 runs to 13 residues. Germline V gene lookup returns CDR1 SGHTA and CDR2 FQGNSA. The CDR3 loop is CASSLMSNSPLHF. CDR3 DNA: TGTGCCAGCAGCTTAATGTCAAATTCACCCCTCCACTTT.

The J gene is TRBJ2-5, the V gene TRBV7-2; D may be TRBD1 (6 bases). V shed 2 bases and J shed 2 bases, with 18 bases lying between them. Germline CDR1 reads SGHTA; CDR2 reads FQGNSA. This CDR3 contains 17 residues. The CDR3 region is CASSLYNRAIFQETQYF. The CDR3, as DNA: TGTGCCAGCAGCTTATATAACAGGGCCATCTTTCAAGAGACCCAGTACTTC.

The sample holds a few counts of this clone. The chain combines TRBV27 with TRBJ2-7, with 11 bases lining up with TRBD1. The CDR3 runs to 17 residues. Trimming removed 6 bases from V and 1 base from J; junction bases left unmatched: 11. Germline lookup yields CDR1 MNHEY and CDR2 SMNVEV (reference sequence). The chain's CDR3 is CASRRTGGADRSYEQYF. In DNA form, the CDR3 reads TGTGCCAGCAGGCGGACAGGGGGCGCCGATAGGTCCTACGAGCAGTACTTC.

The genes are TRBV4-3 and TRBJ2-2; 11 positions match TRBD2. The CDR3 loop spans 20 amino acids. Germline values: CDR1 LGHNA, CDR2 YSLEER. The V and J ends lost 0 bases and 10 bases, in that order; junction bases with no gene match: 19. The CDR3 here is CASSQELWIGSSGGNVELFF. DNA of the CDR3: TGCGCCAGCAGCCAAGAGCTGTGGATAGGCTCTAGCGGGGGGAATGTGGAGCTGTTTTTT.

This clone has a handful of counts. CDR3 residues: CASSQVMSASRSYEQYF. CDR3 nucleotide sequence: TGCGCCAGCAGCCAAGTCATGTCGGCTAGCCGGTCCTACGAGCAGTACTTC. The chain couples TRBV4-1 to TRBJ2-7, with D possibly TRBD2 on 5 matching bases. CDR3 length: 17 amino acids. Germline V CDR1 and CDR2: MGHRA, YSYEKL. The V end lost 1 base, the J end lost 1 base, and 17 bases lay between the germline ends.

The chain joins TRBV5-1 to TRBJ2-5; 10 bases map to TRBD2. With 1 base clipped from V and 4 bases from J, the junction kept 7 bases outside the gene matches. The germline V gene encodes CDR1 SGHRS and CDR2 YFSETQ. This CDR3 has 16 amino acids. The CDR3 reads CASSLFEREGRETQYF. The CDR3 region has the DNA TGCGCCAGCAGCTTGTTTGAGCGGGAGGGCCGAGAGACCCAGTACTTC. Looking up the rest from reference TRBV5-1 and TRBJ2-5 gives the full variable domain: KAGVTQTPRYLIKTRGQQVTLSCSPISGHRSVSWYQQTPGQGLQFLFEYFSETQRNKGNFPGRFSGRQFSNSRSEMNVSTLELGDSALYLCASSLFEREGRETQYFGPGTRLLVL.